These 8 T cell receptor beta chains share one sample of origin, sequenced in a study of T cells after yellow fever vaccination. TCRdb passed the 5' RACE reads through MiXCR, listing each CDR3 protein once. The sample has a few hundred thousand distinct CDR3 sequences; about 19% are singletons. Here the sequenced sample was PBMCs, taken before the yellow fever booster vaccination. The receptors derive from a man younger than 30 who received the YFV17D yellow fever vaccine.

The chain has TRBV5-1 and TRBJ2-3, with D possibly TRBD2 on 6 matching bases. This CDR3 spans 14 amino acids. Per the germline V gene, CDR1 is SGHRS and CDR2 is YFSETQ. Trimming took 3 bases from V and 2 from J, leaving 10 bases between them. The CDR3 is CASSWSGDTDTQYF. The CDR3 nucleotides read TGCGCCAGCAGCTGGTCGGGGGACACAGATACGCAGTATTTT.

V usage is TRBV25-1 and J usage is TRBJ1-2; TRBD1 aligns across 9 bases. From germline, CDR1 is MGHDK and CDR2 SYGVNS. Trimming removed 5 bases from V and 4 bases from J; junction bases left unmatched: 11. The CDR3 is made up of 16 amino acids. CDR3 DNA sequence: TGTGCCAGCAGTCCCATCGGGGGGGACAGGGTCTATGGCTACACCTTC. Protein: CASSPIGGDRVYGYTF.

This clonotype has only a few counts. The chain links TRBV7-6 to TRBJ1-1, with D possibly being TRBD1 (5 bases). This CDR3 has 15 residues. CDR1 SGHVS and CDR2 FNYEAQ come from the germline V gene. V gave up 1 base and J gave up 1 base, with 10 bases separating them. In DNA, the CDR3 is TGTGCCAGCAGCTTAGAGGGGCGGCCGAACACTGAAGCTTTCTTT. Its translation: CASSLEGRPNTEAFF.

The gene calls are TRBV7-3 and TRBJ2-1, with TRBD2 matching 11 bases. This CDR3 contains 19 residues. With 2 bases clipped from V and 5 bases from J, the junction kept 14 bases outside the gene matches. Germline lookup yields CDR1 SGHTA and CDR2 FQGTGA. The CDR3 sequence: CASSLLFGPIAGGDNEQFF. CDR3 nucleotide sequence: TGTGCCAGCAGCTTATTGTTCGGCCCCATAGCGGGGGGGGACAATGAGCAGTTCTTC.

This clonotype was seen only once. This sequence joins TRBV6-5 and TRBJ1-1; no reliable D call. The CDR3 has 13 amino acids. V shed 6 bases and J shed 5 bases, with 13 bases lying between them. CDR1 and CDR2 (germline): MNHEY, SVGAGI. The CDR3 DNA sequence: TGTGCCAGCAGCCCCTCAGTAGGGACTGAAGCTTTCTTT. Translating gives CASSPSVGTEAFF.

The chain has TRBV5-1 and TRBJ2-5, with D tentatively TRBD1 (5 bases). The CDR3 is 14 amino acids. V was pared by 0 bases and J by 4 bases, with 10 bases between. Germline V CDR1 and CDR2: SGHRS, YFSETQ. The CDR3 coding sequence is TGCGCCAGCAGCTTGGAGTGGGGCCGAGAGACCCAGTACTTC. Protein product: CASSLEWGRETQYF. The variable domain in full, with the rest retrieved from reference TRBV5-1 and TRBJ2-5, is KAGVTQTPRYLIKTRGQQVTLSCSPISGHRSVSWYQQTPGQGLQFLFEYFSETQRNKGNFPGRFSGRQFSNSRSEMNVSTLELGDSALYLCASSLEWGRETQYFGPGTRLLVL.

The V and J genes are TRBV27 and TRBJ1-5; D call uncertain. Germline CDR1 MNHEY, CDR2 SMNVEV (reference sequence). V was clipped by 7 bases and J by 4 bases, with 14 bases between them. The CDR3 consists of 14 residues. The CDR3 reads CASTPRFPNQPQHF. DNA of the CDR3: TGTGCCAGCACCCCTAGGTTCCCAAATCAGCCCCAGCATTTT.

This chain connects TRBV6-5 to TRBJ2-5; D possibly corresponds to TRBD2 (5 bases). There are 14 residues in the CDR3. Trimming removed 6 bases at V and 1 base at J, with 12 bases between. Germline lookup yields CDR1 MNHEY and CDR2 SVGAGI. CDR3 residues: CASSQDSLQETQYF. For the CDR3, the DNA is TGTGCCAGCAGCCAGGACTCCCTCCAAGAGACCCAGTACTTC.